The 6 T cell receptor beta chains below all came from one sample that was sequenced in a study of CD8 T cells in ankylosing spondylitis. Their antigens are not known. TCRdb processed the 5' RACE reads anew with MiXCR; each CDR3 protein has one entry. Of some 840,000 distinct CDR3 sequences listed, approximately 12% are singletons. General observations from the study: Ankylosing spondylitis blood seemed to carry a telltale TCR beta motif made of eight highly homologous variants.

Sequencing was performed on blood, either unsorted or a sorted T cell fraction (not recorded which). These receptors were collected from a male donor with ankylosing spondylitis.

This clonotype was picked up a small number of times. V is TRBV28 and J is TRBJ2-7, with 8 bases matching TRBD2. The trim removed 6 bases at V and 2 bases at J, leaving 6 bases unmatched. Germline lookup yields CDR1 MDHEN and CDR2 SYDVKM. This CDR3 has 14 amino acids. CDR3 sequence (DNA): TGTGCCAGCAGCCTACCGGGACTAGCCTACGAGCAGTACTTC. It translates to CASSLPGLAYEQYF. The whole variable domain, remainder taken from reference TRBV28 and TRBJ2-7, is DVKVTQSSRYLVKRTGEKVFLECVQDMDHENMFWYRQDPGLGLRLIYFSYDVKMKEKGDIPEGYSVSREKKERFSLILESASTNQTSMYLCASSLPGLAYEQYFGPGTRLTVT.

This clonotype was observed many times. The rearrangement uses TRBV20-1 and TRBJ2-7; a possible D gene is TRBD1 (6 bases). V was pared by 6 bases and J by 9 bases, with 12 bases between. The CDR3 is 10 amino acids. The germline gives CDR1 DFQATT, CDR2 SNEGSKA (reference sequence). In nucleotides, the CDR3 is TGCAGTGCCCAGGGGATGGGGCAGTACTTC. Translation gives CSAQGMGQYF.

This clonotype was seen many times. J is TRBJ1-6 and V is TRBV4-3; D unclear. This CDR3 has 15 residues. CDR1 and CDR2 (germline): LGHNA, YSLEER. Trimming stripped 1 base from V and 4 bases from J, with 8 bases between. The CDR3 region has the DNA TGCGCCAGCAGCCAAGGTTTCTCTTATAATTCACCCCTCCACTTT. Translation: CASSQGFSYNSPLHF.

This clonotype was counted ten times or more. The chain has TRBV4-3 and TRBJ2-3; perhaps TRBD1 as D (6 bases). The germline gives CDR1 LGHNA, CDR2 YSLEER. V was shortened by 3 bases and J by 10 bases, with 11 bases between the two germline ends. This CDR3 is built from 12 residues. The CDR3 sequence: CASSHNRDSQYF. In nucleotides, the CDR3 is TGCGCCAGCAGCCACAACAGGGATTCGCAGTATTTT.

The chain recombines TRBV5-1 with TRBJ1-1; D call uncertain. The germline CDR1 and CDR2 sequences are SGHRS and YFSETQ. CDR3 length: 14 amino acids. Trimming stripped 3 bases from V and 1 base from J, with 10 bases between. CDR3: CASSSDWKNTEAFF. In DNA, the CDR3 is TGCGCCAGCAGCTCCGACTGGAAGAACACTGAAGCTTTCTTT.

This clonotype was recorded at least ten times. This sequence joins TRBV12-3 or TRBV12-4 and TRBJ2-5; no firm D call. The V end was cut by 0 bases, the J end by 7 bases, with 9 bases between. CDR3 length: 13 residues. CDR3: CASSLALGLTQYF. CDR3 DNA sequence: TGTGCCAGCAGTTTAGCCCTCGGTTTGACCCAGTACTTC.